The 3 T cell receptor beta chains below were found in one sample sequenced in a study of OX40 agonist ivuxolimab in advanced cancers. The protocol was immunoSEQ multiplex PCR, while the TCRdb copy is restricted to in-frame clones and leaves out a portion. Here the sample spans some 37,000 clones, approximately 79% being singletons. The sample in question was CD4+ or CD8+ T cells sorted from blood, obtained in a trial of the OX40 agonist ivuxolimab. These receptors were collected from an adult with an advanced solid tumor such as melanoma, head and neck, liver or kidney cancer.

J is TRBJ2-5 and V is TRBV2, with 8 bases that match TRBD1. This CDR3 has 14 residues. The trim removed 1 base at V and 7 bases at J, leaving 5 bases unmatched. The germline gives CDR1 SNHLY, CDR2 FYNNEI. CDR3 DNA: TGTGCCAGCAGTGAAGACAGGGGGTTAAGGACCCAGTACTTC. It encodes CASSEDRGLRTQYF.

The genes are TRBV19 and TRBJ2-6, with 7 bases lining up with TRBD2. The CDR3 is made up of 18 amino acids. Trimming cost V 0 bases and J 2 bases; bases outside gene matches: 7. In germline, CDR1 is LNHDA, CDR2 SQIVND (reference sequence). Here the CDR3 DNA reads TGTGCCAGTAGTATAGATTCGGGGGGTTTGACTGGGGCCAACGTCCTGACTTTC. Residues: CASSIDSGGLTGANVLTF. Full variable domain (rest looked up from reference TRBV19 and TRBJ2-6): DGGITQSPKYLFRKEGQNVTLSCEQNLNHDAMYWYRQDPGQGLRLIYYSQIVNDFQKGDIAEGYSVSREKKESFPLTVTSAQKNPTAFYLCASSIDSGGLTGANVLTFGAGSRLTVL.

The chain is built from TRBV6-1 and TRBJ1-5; D possibly corresponds to TRBD1 (5 bases). The ends were cut back, 2 bases at V and 2 bases at J, with 7 bases in the middle. CDR3 length: 14 amino acids. The V gene's germline CDR1 is MNHNS and CDR2 SASEGT. CDR3 protein: CASSERGGNQPQHF. The CDR3 region has the DNA TGTGCCAGCAGTGAACGAGGGGGCAATCAGCCCCAGCATTTT.